Following are 30 T cell receptor beta chains from one sample sequenced in a study of response to subunit inactivated influenza vaccine. TCRdb analysed the RT-PCR reads with MiXCR anew, one entry per CDR3 protein. The sample carries some 150,000 distinct CDR3 sequences, roughly 12% recorded once. The same data also went into a second study, on T cells expressing NK-cell markers. From that second work: A 5'RACE template switching approach incorporating UMIs was used to make TCR beta cDNA.

The sequencing used CD8+ T cells sorted from PBMCs, collected less than 13 days after vaccination. The receptor set was obtained from a man aged 50-60 years who received an inactivated influenza vaccine.

This clonotype was observed a handful of times. This chain uses TRBV10-3 with TRBJ1-3; possible D gene TRBD1, 5 bases. From germline, CDR1 is ENHRY and CDR2 SYGVKD. V gave up 11 bases and J gave up 4 bases, with 12 bases separating them. CDR3 length: 12 residues. CDR3 loop: CAVRDQGNTIYF. The CDR3 nucleotides are TGTGCCGTCCGGGACCAAGGAAACACCATATATTTT.

This clonotype was recorded a few times. The CDR3, as DNA: TGTGCCAGCAGTGGAAACTACGAGCAGTACTTC. It is translated as CASSGNYEQYF. The chain recombines TRBV25-1 with TRBJ2-7, with D unresolved. CDR1 MGHDK and CDR2 SYGVNS come from the germline V gene. V was pared by 4 bases and J by 3 bases, with 4 bases between. The CDR3 is made up of 11 amino acids.

The genes are TRBV2 and TRBJ2-1; D gene ambiguous. The CDR3 loop spans 16 amino acids. V dropped 8 bases and J dropped 0 bases, with 17 bases sitting between them. Per germline, CDR1 SNHLY and CDR2 FYNNEI. The chain's CDR3 is CASSDPRETSYNEQFF. CDR3 DNA: TGTGCCAGCTCGGACCCCCGAGAAACCTCCTACAATGAGCAGTTCTTC.

This clonotype was seen ten or more times. The rearrangement uses TRBV20-1 and TRBJ2-5; D not certain. V lost 7 bases and J 2 bases, leaving 20 bases between the germline ends. CDR1 is DFQATT, CDR2 SNEGSKA, per germline (reference sequence). This CDR3 is 15 amino acids long. The CDR3 loop reads CSVPPGYGVQETQYF. For the CDR3, the DNA is TGCAGTGTACCCCCCGGATACGGCGTTCAAGAGACCCAGTACTTC.

This chain links TRBV6-5 with TRBJ2-5; 7 bases map to TRBD1. The germline CDR1 and CDR2 sequences are MNHEY and SVGAGI. The CDR3 runs to 19 residues. V trimming: 1 base; J trimming: 1 base; junction bases outside the gene matches: 15. CDR3 DNA: TGTGCCAGCAGTTACTTCGAATACCGGGACAGCTTGTTCCAAGAGACCCAGTACTTC. Translated: CASSYFEYRDSLFQETQYF.

The rearrangement links TRBV15 to TRBJ1-4; a possible D gene is TRBD1 (5 bases). The V end was cut by 5 bases, the J end by 0 bases, with 13 bases between. Germline-derived CDR1 and CDR2 are LNHNV and YYDKDF (reference sequence). The CDR3 covers 16 residues. The CDR3 region has the DNA TGTGCCACCAGCGCCGGGGACGGCGCAACTAATGAAAAACTGTTTTTT. It encodes CATSAGDGATNEKLFF. Together with reference TRBV15 and TRBJ1-4, the CDR3 gives the full variable domain: DAMVIQNPRYQVTQFGKPVTLSCSQTLNHNVMYWYQQKSSQAPKLLFHYYDKDFNNEADTPDNFQSRRPNTSFCFLDIRSPGLGDTAMYLCATSAGDGATNEKLFFGSGTQLSVL.

This chain joins TRBV7-9 and TRBJ2-3; a possible D gene is TRBD1 (6 bases). Germline V lookup: CDR1 SEHNR, CDR2 FQNEAQ (reference sequence). CDR3 length: 15 amino acids. The germline V and J ends were trimmed by 5 bases and 7 bases, with 19 bases remaining between them. The CDR3: CASSPPGHGLNTQYF. CDR3 coding DNA: TGTGCCAGCAGCCCACCGGGACACGGATTGAATACGCAGTATTTT.

This clonotype was counted only a few times. The chain employs TRBV4-3 and TRBJ1-2; D unresolved. This CDR3 is built from 14 residues. Trimming left V 2 bases short and J 0 bases short, with 7 bases between. Germline CDR1 LGHNA, CDR2 YSLEER. CDR3 residues: CASSQYNSNYGYTF. The CDR3 nucleotides read TGCGCCAGCAGCCAATATAATTCTAACTATGGCTACACCTTC.

The chain is built from TRBV5-5 and TRBJ2-2, with a weak D call TRBD2 (6 bases). Germline loops: CDR1 SGHKS, CDR2 YYEKEE (reference sequence). The V gene lost 6 bases and the J gene lost 9 bases, with 15 bases spanning the gap. The CDR3 consists of 13 residues. The CDR3 reads CASNQWGVRELFF. CDR3 DNA: TGTGCCAGCAACCAGTGGGGGGTCCGGGAGCTGTTTTTT.

This clonotype appeared a few times. The chain links TRBV3-1 to TRBJ2-1; D is possibly TRBD1 or TRBD2 (5 bases each). Deletions cut 3 bases from V and 5 bases from J, with 26 bases between. The CDR3 runs to 19 residues. CDR1 is LGHDT and CDR2 is YNNKEL in the germline V gene (reference sequence). CDR3 residues: CASSQRGPWTLGSNNEQFF. The DNA for the CDR3 is TGTGCCAGCAGCCAGAGGGGACCCTGGACGTTAGGTTCGAACAATGAGCAGTTCTTC.

V is TRBV29-1 and J is TRBJ2-2; TRBD2 might be the D (5 bases). This CDR3 has 13 residues. Germline V lookup: CDR1 SQVTM, CDR2 ANQGSEA. V was pared by 6 bases and J by 0 bases, with 8 bases between. CDR3: CSVGLANTGELFF. The CDR3 nucleotides are TGCAGCGTCGGACTGGCGAACACCGGGGAGCTGTTTTTT.

The CDR3 sequence: CASTPGLAYEQYF. In nucleotides, the CDR3 is TGTGCCAGCACGCCGGGACTAGCTTACGAGCAGTACTTC. The J gene is TRBJ2-7, the V gene TRBV6-1; 9 bases fit TRBD2. Trimming removed 7 bases from V and 4 bases from J; junction bases left unmatched: 5. The CDR3 runs to 13 residues. Germline assignment: CDR1 MNHNS and CDR2 SASEGT.

This clonotype showed up just a few times. This chain joins TRBV7-9 and TRBJ2-5, with 9 bases aligning to TRBD1. CDR1 and CDR2 from the germline V gene are SEHNR and FQNEAQ (reference sequence). J was trimmed by 4 bases and V by 5 bases; bases with no gene match: 8. The length of the CDR3 is 15 residues. For the CDR3, the DNA is TGTGCCAGCAGCGCTTGGACAGGGGATGGAGAGACCCAGTACTTC. This encodes CASSAWTGDGETQYF.

The chain has TRBV15 and TRBJ2-7; D ambiguous. The CDR3 is made up of 15 amino acids. Trimming shortened V by 0 bases and J by 4 bases, and 13 bases separated the two germline ends. The germline CDR1 and CDR2 sequences are LNHNV and YYDKDF (reference sequence). CDR3 loop: CATSREQNTLYEQYF. CDR3 sequence (DNA): TGTGCCACCAGCAGAGAGCAGAATACCCTTTACGAGCAGTACTTC.

This sequence joins TRBV4-3 and TRBJ1-2, with TRBD1 identical over 8 bases. CDR1 is LGHNA, CDR2 YSLEER, per germline. Trimming cost V 1 base and J 4 bases; bases outside gene matches: 8. The length of the CDR3 is 16 residues. The CDR3 loop is CASSQGPGGQTYGYTF. Written as DNA, the CDR3 is TGCGCCAGCAGCCAAGGGCCAGGGGGCCAGACCTATGGCTACACCTTC.

The J gene is TRBJ1-6, the V gene TRBV20-1; 9 bases map to TRBD1. Germline V CDR1 and CDR2: DFQATT, SNEGSKA (reference sequence). This CDR3 is 15 amino acids long. V trimming: 5 bases; J trimming: 8 bases; junction bases outside the gene matches: 10. The CDR3 reads CSAGETGGGYSPLHF. The CDR3 DNA sequence: TGCAGTGCTGGGGAGACAGGGGGTGGGTATTCACCCCTCCACTTT.

In this sample, this clonotype turned up many times. The J gene is TRBJ2-2, the V gene TRBV4-2; D remains ambiguous. V gave up 1 base and J gave up 3 bases, with 6 bases separating them. The CDR3 length is 14 residues. Germline lookup yields CDR1 LGHNA and CDR2 YNFKEQ. The CDR3 DNA reads as TGTGCCAGCAGCCAAGTTGGGGACACCGGGGAGCTGTTTTTT. This sequence encodes CASSQVGDTGELFF.

A few counts support this clonotype. CDR3 region: CASSYGDTTEAFF. The CDR3, as DNA: TGTGCCAGCAGTTATGGGGACACCACTGAAGCTTTCTTT. The rearrangement links TRBV6-5 to TRBJ1-1; D possibly corresponds to TRBD1 (6 bases). Trimming took 3 bases from V and 4 from J, leaving 9 bases between them. In germline, CDR1 is MNHEY, CDR2 SVGAGI. This CDR3 is built from 13 residues.

This clonotype was recorded many times. The genes are TRBV10-3 and TRBJ2-7; the match to TRBD1 covers 9 bases. The ends lost 0 bases at V and 5 bases at J; junction bases unmatched: 5. The CDR3 consists of 15 residues. The germline V gene encodes CDR1 ENHRY and CDR2 SYGVKD. The CDR3 reads CAISESRTGVHEQYF. In nucleotides, the CDR3 is TGTGCCATCAGTGAGTCACGGACAGGGGTCCACGAGCAGTACTTC.

This clonotype was observed a few times. The chain is built from TRBV29-1 and TRBJ1-6; possible D gene TRBD1, 5 bases. The V gene's germline CDR1 is SQVTM and CDR2 ANQGSEA. Trimming removed 0 bases at V and 3 bases at J, with 12 bases between. This CDR3 spans 16 amino acids. CDR3 amino acids: CSVEDRRDRYNSPLHF. CDR3 coding DNA: TGCAGCGTTGAAGATCGAAGGGACCGCTATAATTCACCCCTCCACTTT.

This clonotype was picked up a small number of times. The gene calls are TRBV7-2 and TRBJ2-1, with 11 bases matching TRBD2. V trimming: 0 bases; J trimming: 8 bases; junction bases outside the gene matches: 6. The CDR3 has 16 amino acids. Germline values: CDR1 SGHTA, CDR2 FQGNSA. DNA of the CDR3: TGTGCCAGCAGCTTAGCGATAGCGGGAGGGGGGGATGAGCAGTTCTTC. Translation gives CASSLAIAGGGDEQFF.

This sequence joins TRBV6-2 or TRBV6-3 and TRBJ1-1; D gene ambiguous. CDR1 and CDR2 from the germline V gene are MNHEY and SVGEGT. V lost 0 bases, J lost 1 base, and 12 bases lay in between. This CDR3 has 16 residues. The CDR3 is CASSYSLDSQNTEAFF. The CDR3 region has the DNA TGTGCCAGCAGTTACTCGCTGGACTCGCAGAACACTGAAGCTTTCTTT.

In its sample, this clonotype was seen a few times. The chain has TRBV28 and TRBJ1-1; TRBD1 matches 9 bases. CDR3 size: 15 residues. The junction had 11 bases not matched to a gene; V was cut back by 8 bases and J by 4 bases. Germline V lookup: CDR1 MDHEN, CDR2 SYDVKM. CDR3 sequence (DNA): TGTGCCAGCCGGGGGGGGGACAGGGTGTTCACTGAAGCTTTCTTT. This codes for CASRGGDRVFTEAFF. The full variable domain, rest sourced from reference TRBV28 and TRBJ1-1, is DVKVTQSSRYLVKRTGEKVFLECVQDMDHENMFWYRQDPGLGLRLIYFSYDVKMKEKGDIPEGYSVSREKKERFSLILESASTNQTSMYLCASRGGDRVFTEAFFGQGTRLTVV.

This clonotype has only a few counts. J is TRBJ2-3 and V is TRBV10-3; D is possibly TRBD2 (6 bases). Trimming removed 7 bases at V and 5 bases at J, with 13 bases between. Looked up from germline, CDR1 is ENHRY and CDR2 is SYGVKD. This CDR3 region has 13 residues. CDR3 sequence (DNA): TGTGCCATCAATCCGGGAGTGGGAGATACGCAGTATTTT. Protein: CAINPGVGDTQYF.

Concerning this clonotype itself: A much larger clone differs by one base, so this may be a read error. This chain connects TRBV29-1 to TRBJ2-1, with 9 bases aligning to TRBD1. The CDR3 runs 12 residues. CDR1 SQVTM and CDR2 ANQGSEA come from the germline V gene. V dropped 7 bases and J dropped 6; count of bases not matched to a gene: 4. CDR3 nucleotides: TGCAGCGACCGGACAGGGGCCAATGAGCAGTTCTTC. It is translated as CSDRTGANEQFF.

Comments on this clonotype: This sequence may be a read error, since a much larger clone differs from it by one base. The chain is built from TRBV20-1 and TRBJ2-7, with no clear D. V lost 0 bases, J lost 3 bases, and 18 bases lay in between. The CDR3 runs to 16 residues. Germline values: CDR1 DFQATT, CDR2 SNEGSKA (reference sequence). The CDR3 reads CSARDLLYETFYEQYF. CDR3 DNA: TGCAGTGCTAGAGATCTCTTGTACGAAACCTTCTACGAGCAGTACTTC.

This clonotype was recorded a few times. This sequence joins TRBV7-2 and TRBJ1-1; D is unresolved. Trimming shortened V by 5 bases and J by 4 bases, and 23 bases separated the two germline ends. Germline V CDR1 and CDR2: SGHTA, FQGNSA. The CDR3 is 17 amino acids. The CDR3 DNA is TGTGCCAGCAGCCCCCACGGCGGGTCACAAGTGGTCACTGAAGCTTTCTTT. Residues: CASSPHGGSQVVTEAFF.

The J gene is TRBJ2-7, the V gene TRBV6-2 or TRBV6-3; possibly TRBD1 for D (5 bases). The V and J ends lost 0 bases and 1 base respectively, with 10 bases between them. The length of the CDR3 is 15 residues. Germline CDR1 and CDR2: MNHEY and SVGEGT. This CDR3 reads CASSYSSRESYEQYF. The CDR3 nucleotides are TGTGCCAGCAGTTACTCGAGCAGGGAATCCTACGAGCAGTACTTC.

This clonotype was seen more than once but under ten times. This sequence joins TRBV6-5 and TRBJ2-3; 8 bases are shared with TRBD1. Germline V gives CDR1 MNHEY, CDR2 SVGAGI. CDR3 size: 15 residues. After removal of 0 bases from V and 5 bases from J, the junction contained 4 bases not matched to a gene. The CDR3 DNA is TGTGCCAGCAGTTACTCGGACAGGGTTGGAGATACGCAGTATTTT. Translated, it gives CASSYSDRVGDTQYF.

This clonotype was seen repeatedly, ten times or more. The chain couples TRBV3-1 to TRBJ2-7; 8 bases line up with TRBD2. The CDR3 has 15 amino acids. Trimming at V came to 1 base and at J to 7 bases, leaving 9 bases not matched to a gene. Germline V gives CDR1 LGHDT, CDR2 YNNKEL (reference sequence). Here the CDR3 reads CASSQGNSGTREQYF. As DNA, the CDR3 is TGTGCCAGCAGCCAAGGTAATAGCGGGACGAGAGAGCAGTACTTC.